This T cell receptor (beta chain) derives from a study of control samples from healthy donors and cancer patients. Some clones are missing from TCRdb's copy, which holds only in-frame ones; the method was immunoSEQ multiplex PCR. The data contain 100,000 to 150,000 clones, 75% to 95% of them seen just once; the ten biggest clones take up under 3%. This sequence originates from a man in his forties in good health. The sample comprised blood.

The CDR3 here is CASSSRVDEQFF. The DNA for the CDR3 is TGTGCCAGCAGCTCCAGGGTGGATGAGCAGTTCTTC. V gene TRBV11-2 combines with J gene TRBJ2-1; D possibly corresponds to TRBD1 (5 bases). In germline, CDR1 is SGHAT, CDR2 FQNNGV. Trimming removed 4 bases from V and 8 bases from J, with 9 bases in between. The CDR3 runs 12 residues.